The source of this TCR beta chain is a study of cytomegalovirus exposure and HLA in healthy donors. Germline V CDR1 and CDR2: SGHTA, FQGNSA. Trimming pared 1 base from V and 3 bases from J, leaving 11 bases between. The CDR3 runs to 15 residues. Study conclusions and caveats: Usually a TCR sequence was rare, but some public TCRs were found in many donors.

The PCR had 60 Vbeta and 13 Jbeta primers. Clones were read by immunoSEQ multiplex PCR, and TCRdb kept only the in-frame ones, dropping some. The table has some 180,000 clones, around 75% seen once; the top ten hold approximately 1.8%. Details on this clone: Its specificity is unknown.

The source of this sequence is a woman aged 25-40 years in good health and CMV-seronegative. The chain combines TRBV7-2 with TRBJ2-3; tentatively, D is TRBD2 (5 bases). Sequencing was carried out using PBMCs. The CDR3 is CASSLVLTGTDTQYF. CDR3 nucleotides: TGTGCCAGCAGCTTAGTCCTGACGGGGACAGATACGCAGTATTTT.